The clone carrying this TCR beta chain was detected a few times. Germline is not matched at one junction end, which may reflect a read error. Germline assignment: CDR1 SSHAT and CDR2 FNYEAQ (reference sequence). The CDR3 runs to 13 residues. Clones were sequenced by immunoSEQ multiplex PCR, and TCRdb holds only the in-frame ones, with some missing. The profile shows around 37,000 clones, roughly 83% of them singletons. If patients had autoimmune disease history or systemic immunosuppression, they were excluded. Baseline was the first blood sampling point, followed by cycle 4 day 1 and cycle 7 day 1. This sample is drawn from a study of OX40 agonist ivuxolimab in advanced cancers. About the research overall: An agonistic human IgG2 monoclonal antibody against OX40 (CD134) was given.

Sequenced here: CD4+ or CD8+ T cells sorted from blood, sampled in a trial of the OX40 agonist ivuxolimab. This TCR came from an adult with an advanced solid tumor such as melanoma, head and neck, liver or kidney cancer. This sequence joins TRBV7-7 and TRBJ1-5; D unclear. CDR3 protein: CASSPALNQPQHF. DNA for the CDR3: TGTGCTAGCAGCCCAGCCCTAAATCAGCCCCAGCATTTT.